Below are 27 T cell receptor beta chains sequenced from a single sample in a study of blood T cell repertoires in COVID-19 (dated by TCRdb to 2020 to 2022). The library was made by the immunoSEQ multiplex PCR assay. In TCRdb, the immuneACCESS table is reduced to in-frame sequences with V and J assigned. These tables do not hold every clone; where another copy was compared, an unresolved V gene accounts for under half, and the others remain unexplained. This sample is represented by about 61,000 clones; around nine tenths of them were singletons. Roughly 23% of the sample is taken by the ten largest. The source material was peripheral blood. The receptors stem from a woman between 45 and 60 years old with active or convalescent COVID-19.

The chain couples TRBV7-6 to TRBJ2-1; tentative D call: TRBD1 (5 bases). The CDR3 is made up of 16 amino acids. The ends were cut back, 1 base at V and 2 bases at J, with 12 bases in the middle. Germline V lookup: CDR1 SGHVS, CDR2 FNYEAQ. CDR3 loop: CASSLGGSVTYNEQFF. The DNA for the CDR3 is TGTGCCAGCAGCTTAGGGGGCAGTGTAACCTACAATGAGCAGTTCTTC.

The chain recombines TRBV10-2 with TRBJ2-7; D perhaps matches TRBD2 (5 bases). This CDR3 has 14 amino acids. Between the trimmed V and J ends, which lost 3 bases and 6 bases, there was a span of 15 bases. Germline V gene data show CDR1 as WSHSY and CDR2 as SAAADI. In nucleotides, the CDR3 is TGCGCCAGCAGTGACACTAGAACCCTAACCGAGCAGTACTTC. Translation gives CASSDTRTLTEQYF.

V gene TRBV20-1 combines with J gene TRBJ2-1; 10 bases match TRBD2. V gave up 3 bases and J gave up 9 bases; unmatched junction bases: 8. This CDR3 is 14 amino acids long. Germline-derived CDR1 and CDR2 are DFQATT and SNEGSKA (reference sequence). The CDR3 protein is CSASPASGSGEQFF. CDR3 sequence (DNA): TGCAGTGCTAGTCCCGCTAGCGGGAGTGGTGAGCAGTTCTTC.

This chain joins TRBV15 and TRBJ1-1, with unresolved D. V was pared by 9 bases and J by 1 base, with 15 bases between. Per the germline V gene, CDR1 is LNHNV and CDR2 is YYDKDF (reference sequence). The CDR3 consists of 14 residues. CDR3 in DNA: TGTGCCACGGAAAGGGAGTCCAAGAACACTGAAGCTTTCTTT. It encodes CATERESKNTEAFF. Together with reference TRBV15 and TRBJ1-1, the CDR3 gives the full variable domain: DAMVIQNPRYQVTQFGKPVTLSCSQTLNHNVMYWYQQKSSQAPKLLFHYYDKDFNNEADTPDNFQSRRPNTSFCFLDIRSPGLGDTAMYLCATERESKNTEAFFGQGTRLTVV.

DNA of the CDR3: TGTGCCAGCAGCTTATTCGGGACAACTAATAATTCACCCCTCCACTTT. Translating it yields CASSLFGTTNNSPLHF. This chain joins TRBV11-2 and TRBJ1-6; TRBD1 might be the D (6 bases). CDR1 is SGHAT, CDR2 FQNNGV, per germline. The CDR3 totals 16 residues. V was trimmed by 2 bases and J by 5 bases, leaving 13 bases between them.

The rearrangement links TRBV7-3 to TRBJ2-7; TRBD1 agrees at 8 bases. V trimming: 4 bases; J trimming: 7 bases; junction bases outside the gene matches: 9. The CDR3 is 14 amino acids. CDR1 SGHTA and CDR2 FQGTGA come from the germline V gene. CDR3 amino acids: CASSSLTGEREQYF. Written as DNA, the CDR3 is TGTGCCAGCAGCTCCCTGACAGGGGAAAGAGAGCAGTACTTC. Full variable domain (remainder filled in from reference TRBV7-3 and TRBJ2-7): GAGVSQTPSNKVTEKGKYVELRCDPISGHTALYWYRQSLGQGPEFLIYFQGTGAADDSGLPNDRFFAVRPEGSVSTLKIQRTERGDSAVYLCASSSLTGEREQYFGPGTRLTVT.

The chain carries TRBV19 and TRBJ1-1; D is possibly TRBD1 (6 bases). V was pared by 4 bases and J by 3 bases, with 12 bases between. CDR3 length: 14 amino acids. Per the germline V gene, CDR1 is LNHDA and CDR2 is SQIVND (reference sequence). The CDR3 spells CASSTTGPYTEAFF. CDR3 DNA sequence: TGTGCCAGTAGTACGACAGGACCGTACACTGAAGCTTTCTTT.

The chain joins TRBV27 to TRBJ2-1, with TRBD2 identical over 10 bases. V lost 0 bases, J lost 8 bases, and 10 bases stayed unmatched. This CDR3 contains 17 residues. From germline, CDR1 is MNHEY and CDR2 SMNVEV (reference sequence). CDR3 in amino acids: CASSLSGTSDRVYEQFF. The CDR3 nucleotides read TGTGCCAGCAGTTTATCCGGGACTAGCGATCGAGTCTATGAGCAGTTCTTC.

The rearrangement joins TRBV11-2 to TRBJ1-6; D uncertain. This CDR3 region has 12 residues. The ends were cut back, 1 base at V and 13 bases at J, with 8 bases in the middle. CDR1 is SGHAT and CDR2 is FQNNGV in the germline V gene. Written as DNA, the CDR3 is TGTGCCAGCAGCTTAGCCGGGTGGCCCCTCCACTTT. As protein: CASSLAGWPLHF.

The gene calls are TRBV6-5 and TRBJ1-3; D gene ambiguous. Germline values: CDR1 MNHEY, CDR2 SVGAGI. This CDR3 is 12 amino acids long. Trimming stripped 6 bases from V and 4 bases from J, with 7 bases between. The chain's CDR3 is CASSSRGNTIYF. The CDR3 nucleotides read TGTGCCAGCAGCTCGAGAGGAAACACCATATATTTT.

This clone was detected only a few times. This chain links TRBV9 with TRBJ2-3, with TRBD2 matching 11 bases. The trim removed 0 bases at V and 6 bases at J, leaving 3 bases unmatched. This CDR3 is built from 15 residues. CDR1 is SGDLS and CDR2 is YYNGEE in the germline V gene. The CDR3 DNA reads as TGTGCCAGCAGCGTAGGGCTAGCGGGAGGCGATACGCAGTATTTT. The encoded protein is CASSVGLAGGDTQYF.

The chain joins TRBV27 to TRBJ1-6; TRBD1 is a possible D gene (5 bases). The CDR3 has 16 residues. V lost 1 base to trimming and J lost 5 bases, with 12 bases between them. From germline, CDR1 is MNHEY and CDR2 SMNVEV (reference sequence). CDR3 in DNA: TGTGCCAGCAGTTTATTCGGCAGGGAACATAATTCACCCCTCCACTTT. Its protein product is CASSLFGREHNSPLHF.

The chain employs TRBV10-1 and TRBJ2-1; TRBD2 aligns across 7 bases. The V and J ends lost 2 bases and 1 base, in that order; junction bases with no gene match: 8. This CDR3 region has 17 residues. Germline values: CDR1 WNHNN, CDR2 SYGVQD (reference sequence). CDR3 DNA sequence: TGCGCCAGCAGTGAGGGACCTGGGACTATATCCTACAATGAGCAGTTCTTC. It specifies CASSEGPGTISYNEQFF.

V usage is TRBV11-1 and J usage is TRBJ1-1; D may be TRBD1 (6 bases). Looked up from germline, CDR1 is SGHAT and CDR2 is FQDESV (reference sequence). The CDR3 length is 12 residues. Between the trimmed V and J ends, which lost 5 bases and 4 bases, there was a span of 8 bases. The CDR3 region is CASSQGSTEAFF. The CDR3 DNA is TGTGCCAGCAGCCAGGGGAGCACTGAAGCTTTCTTT.

V usage is TRBV12-5 and J usage is TRBJ2-7, with D maybe TRBD1 (6 bases). CDR3 size: 14 residues. Germline V CDR1 and CDR2: LGHNT, FRNRAP. The V and J ends lost 5 bases and 3 bases respectively, with 14 bases between them. The DNA for the CDR3 is TGTGCTAGTGGTCCGACAGGCGACCGCTACGAGCAGTACTTC. Amino acids: CASGPTGDRYEQYF.

The chain couples TRBV18 to TRBJ1-1; a possible D gene is TRBD1 (5 bases). The CDR3 runs 16 residues. Per the germline V gene, CDR1 is KGHSH and CDR2 is LQKENI. V shed 3 bases and J shed 3 bases, with 17 bases lying between them. CDR3 region: CASSPARASGDTEAFF. DNA of the CDR3: TGTGCCAGCTCACCGGCCAGGGCGAGTGGTGACACTGAAGCTTTCTTT.

V and J are TRBV5-6 and TRBJ2-3, with 7 bases fitting TRBD1. Per germline, CDR1 SGHDT and CDR2 YYEEEE. V dropped 4 bases and J dropped 3; count of bases not matched to a gene: 8. The CDR3 runs 15 residues. The DNA of the CDR3 is TGTGCCAGCAGCCAGACACAGGGGAATACAGATACGCAGTATTTT. Translating it yields CASSQTQGNTDTQYF.

The chain carries TRBV28 and TRBJ2-1; D is ambiguous. This CDR3 region has 16 residues. The V gene lost 4 bases and the J gene lost 7 bases, with 20 bases spanning the gap. The germline V gene encodes CDR1 MDHEN and CDR2 SYDVKM. CDR3: CASSYLTLNPRNEQFF. In DNA form, the CDR3 reads TGTGCCAGCAGTTACTTGACTCTTAACCCAAGGAATGAGCAGTTCTTC.

CDR3 region: CASSPTSGSRTGELFF. The CDR3 coding sequence is TGTGCCAGCTCACCAACTAGCGGGAGTAGAACCGGGGAGCTGTTTTTT. The chain recombines TRBV18 with TRBJ2-2; 11 positions agree with TRBD2. V lost 2 bases and J lost 5; bases outside the gene matches: 4. The CDR3 spans 16 residues. In germline, CDR1 is KGHSH, CDR2 LQKENI.

The V and J genes are TRBV11-3 and TRBJ2-1; 11 bases align to TRBD2. This CDR3 spans 15 amino acids. Per germline, CDR1 SGHNT and CDR2 YENEEA. The V gene end was trimmed by 5 bases and the J gene end by 4 bases; junction bases not matched to a gene: 4. CDR3 in amino acids: CASSPRLAGYNEQFF. CDR3 in DNA: TGTGCCAGCAGCCCGCGACTAGCGGGGTACAATGAGCAGTTCTTC.

This clone was observed many times. The chain employs TRBV2 and TRBJ1-6; a possible D gene is TRBD1 (6 bases). Germline-derived CDR1 and CDR2 are SNHLY and FYNNEI. This CDR3 contains 11 residues. The V end lost 10 bases, the J end lost 9 bases, and 10 bases lay between the germline ends. The CDR3 DNA sequence: TGTGCCACCGCGGACAGTTCACCCCTCCACTTT. Translating it yields CATADSSPLHF.

DNA for the CDR3: TGTGCCAGTAGCTTGACTGGGACATATGAAGCTTTCTTT. Its protein is CASSLTGTYEAFF. V and J are TRBV19 and TRBJ1-1; D possibly corresponds to TRBD1 (6 bases). Per the germline V gene, CDR1 is LNHDA and CDR2 is SQIVND (reference sequence). This CDR3 contains 13 residues. V dropped 6 bases and J dropped 7 bases, with 15 bases sitting between them.

V and J are TRBV27 and TRBJ2-1, with a possible D match to TRBD2 (6 bases). Germline lookup yields CDR1 MNHEY and CDR2 SMNVEV (reference sequence). The V end was cut by 4 bases, the J end by 6 bases, with 10 bases between. The CDR3 loop spans 13 amino acids. This CDR3 is CASSSTSFNEQFF. The CDR3 DNA reads as TGTGCCAGCAGTTCAACTAGCTTCAATGAGCAGTTCTTC.

The CDR3 sequence is CASSRGLAGDHEQFF. The CDR3 bases are TGTGCCAGCAGTCGAGGACTAGCGGGAGATCACGAGCAGTTCTTC. V is TRBV7-3 and J is TRBJ2-1; TRBD2 agrees at 13 bases. Germline trimming cut 6 bases from V and 10 bases from J; bases unmatched to any gene: 9. The CDR3 has 15 residues. CDR1 and CDR2 (germline): SGHTA, FQGTGA.

CDR3 DNA sequence: TGTGCCAGCTCACCTCTTGAGACAGGACGCTATGGCTACACCTTC. This encodes CASSPLETGRYGYTF. This chain joins TRBV18 and TRBJ1-2; D might be TRBD1 (6 bases). V was shortened by 3 bases and J by 4 bases, with 15 bases between the two germline ends. CDR1 and CDR2 (germline): KGHSH, LQKENI. CDR3 length: 15 amino acids.

The CDR3 region has the DNA TGTGCCTGGAGTCGGACTAGCCCTGTGGGCTACAATGAGCAGTTCTTC. Encoded protein: CAWSRTSPVGYNEQFF. V gene TRBV30 combines with J gene TRBJ2-1, with TRBD2 matching 8 bases. The CDR3 extends over 16 amino acids. J gave up 3 bases and V 2 bases, and 9 bases lay outside the gene matches. Germline loops: CDR1 GTSNPN, CDR2 SVGIG (reference sequence).

The V gene is TRBV13, the J gene TRBJ2-1; weak D call: TRBD2 (6 bases). From germline, CDR1 is PRHDT and CDR2 FYEKMQ (reference sequence). Deletions cut 3 bases from V and 5 bases from J, with 14 bases between. The CDR3 contains 15 residues. The CDR3 spells CASSFRTNNNNEQFF. CDR3 nucleotides: TGTGCCAGCAGCTTTCGGACTAACAATAACAATGAGCAGTTCTTC.